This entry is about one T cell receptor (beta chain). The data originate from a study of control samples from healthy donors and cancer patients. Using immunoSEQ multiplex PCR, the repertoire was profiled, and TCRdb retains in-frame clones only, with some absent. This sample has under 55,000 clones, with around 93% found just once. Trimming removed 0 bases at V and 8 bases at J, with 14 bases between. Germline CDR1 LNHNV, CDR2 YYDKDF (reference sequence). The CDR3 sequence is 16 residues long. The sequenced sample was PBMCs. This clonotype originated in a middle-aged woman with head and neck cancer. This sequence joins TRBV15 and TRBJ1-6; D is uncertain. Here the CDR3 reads CATSRDKTQRHSPLHF. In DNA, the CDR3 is TGTGCCACCAGCAGAGATAAGACTCAAAGGCATTCACCCCTCCACTTT.